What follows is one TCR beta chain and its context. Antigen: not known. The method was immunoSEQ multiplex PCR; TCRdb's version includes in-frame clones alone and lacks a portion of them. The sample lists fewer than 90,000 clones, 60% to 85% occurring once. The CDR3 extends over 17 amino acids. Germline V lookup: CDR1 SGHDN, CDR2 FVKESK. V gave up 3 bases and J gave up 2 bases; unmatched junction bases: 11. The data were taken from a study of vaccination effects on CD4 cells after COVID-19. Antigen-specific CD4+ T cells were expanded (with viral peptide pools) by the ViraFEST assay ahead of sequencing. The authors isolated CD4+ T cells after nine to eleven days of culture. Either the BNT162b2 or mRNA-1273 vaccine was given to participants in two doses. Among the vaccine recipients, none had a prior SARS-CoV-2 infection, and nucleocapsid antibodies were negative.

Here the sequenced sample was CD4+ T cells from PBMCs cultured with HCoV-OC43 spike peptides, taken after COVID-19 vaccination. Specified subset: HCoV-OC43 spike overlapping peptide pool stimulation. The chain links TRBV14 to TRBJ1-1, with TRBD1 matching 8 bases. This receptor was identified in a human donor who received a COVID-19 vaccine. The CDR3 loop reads CASSQSNLGQANTEAFF. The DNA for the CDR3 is TGTGCCAGCAGCCAGAGCAATTTGGGACAGGCTAACACTGAAGCTTTCTTT. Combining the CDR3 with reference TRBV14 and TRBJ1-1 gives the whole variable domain EAGVTQFPSHSVIEKGQTVTLRCDPISGHDNLYWYRRVMGKEIKFLLHFVKESKQDESGMPNNRFLAERTGGTYSTLKVQPAELEDSGVYFCASSQSNLGQANTEAFFGQGTRLTVV.